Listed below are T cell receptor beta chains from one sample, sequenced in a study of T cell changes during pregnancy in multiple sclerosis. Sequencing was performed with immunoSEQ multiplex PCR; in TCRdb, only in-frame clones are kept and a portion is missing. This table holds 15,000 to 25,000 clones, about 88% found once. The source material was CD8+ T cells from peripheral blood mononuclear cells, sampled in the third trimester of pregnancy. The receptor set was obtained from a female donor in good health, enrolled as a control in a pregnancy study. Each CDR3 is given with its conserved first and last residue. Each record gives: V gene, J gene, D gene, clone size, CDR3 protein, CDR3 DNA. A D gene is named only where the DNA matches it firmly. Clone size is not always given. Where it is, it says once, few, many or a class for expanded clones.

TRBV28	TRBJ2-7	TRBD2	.	CASSLSTSGLEQYF	TGTGCCAGCAGTTTATCCACTAGCGGTCTGGAGCAGTACTTC
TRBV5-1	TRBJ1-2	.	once	CASSLYGTRGTYGYTF	TGCGCCAGCAGCTTGTACGGGACTAGGGGAACCTATGGCTACACCTTC
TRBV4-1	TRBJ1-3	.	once	CASSQDLAAGNTIYF	TGCGCCAGCAGCCAAGATTTGGCAGCTGGAAACACCATATATTTT
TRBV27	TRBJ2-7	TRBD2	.	CASTLCPLLAGGDEQYF	TGTGCCAGCACTTTGTGCCCACTACTAGCGGGAGGGGACGAGCAGTACTTC
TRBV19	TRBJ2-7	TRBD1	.	CASSIEGQGIYEQYF	TGTGCCAGTAGTATAGAGGGACAGGGAATCTACGAGCAGTACTTC
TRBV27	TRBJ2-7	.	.	CASSRAPPYEQYF	TGTGCCAGCAGCCGCGCCCCCCCCTACGAGCAGTACTTC
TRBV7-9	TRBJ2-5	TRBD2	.	CASSLAASSGAQETQYF	TGTGCCAGCAGCTTAGCGGCGTCTAGCGGGGCCCAAGAGACCCAGTACTTC
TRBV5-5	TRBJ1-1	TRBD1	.	CASSPRDRFNTEAFF	TGTGCCAGCAGCCCTCGGGACAGATTCAACACTGAAGCTTTCTTT
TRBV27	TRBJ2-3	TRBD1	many	CASSPWTGITDTQYF	TGTGCCAGTTCCCCATGGACAGGAATCACAGATACGCAGTATTTT
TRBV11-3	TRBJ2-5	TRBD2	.	CASSLGLGGDQYF	TGTGCCAGCAGCCTCGGACTAGGAGGGGACCAGTACTTC
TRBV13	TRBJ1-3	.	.	CASSSEGWAGNTIYF	TGTGCCAGCAGCTCGGAGGGCTGGGCTGGAAACACCATATATTTT
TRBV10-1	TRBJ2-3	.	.	CASSELVGADTQYF	TGCGCCAGCAGTGAGTTGGTGGGGGCGGATACGCAGTATTTT
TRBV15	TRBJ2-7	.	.	CATSRETTGNEQYF	TGTGCCACCAGCAGAGAGACTACAGGGAACGAGCAGTACTTC
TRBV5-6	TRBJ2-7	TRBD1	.	CASSFGDRGEQYF	TGTGCCAGCAGCTTTGGGGACAGGGGCGAGCAGTACTTC
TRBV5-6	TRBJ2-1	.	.	CASSLGGYNEQFF	TGTGCCAGCAGCTTAGGCGGTTACAATGAGCAGTTCTTC
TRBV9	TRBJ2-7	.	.	CASSLSGGSSYEQYF	TGTGCCAGCAGCCTTTCGGGCGGGTCCTCCTACGAGCAGTACTTC
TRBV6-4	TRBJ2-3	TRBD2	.	CASSETSGGADTQYF	TGTGCCAGCAGTGAGACTAGCGGGGGGGCAGATACGCAGTATTTT
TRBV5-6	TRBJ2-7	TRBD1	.	CASSLQGSEQYF	TGTGCCAGCAGCTTACAGGGGAGCGAGCAGTACTTC
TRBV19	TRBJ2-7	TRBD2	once	CASSARDYPYEQYF	TGTGCCAGTAGTGCCCGGGACTACCCCTACGAGCAGTACTTC
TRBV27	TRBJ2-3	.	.	CASSHRVWGPDTQYF	TGTGCCAGCAGCCACCGGGTGTGGGGCCCAGATACGCAGTATTTT
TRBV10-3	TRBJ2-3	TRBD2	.	CAISEGLAGGITSTDTQYF	TGTGCCATCAGTGAGGGACTAGCGGGGGGCATAACTAGCACAGATACGCAGTATTTT
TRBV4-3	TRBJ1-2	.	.	CASSRGLPRNYGYTF	TGCGCCAGCAGCCGAGGACTCCCTCGGAACTATGGCTACACCTTC
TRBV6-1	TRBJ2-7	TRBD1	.	CASSGRQGPYEQYF	TGTGCCAGCAGTGGGAGACAGGGGCCCTACGAGCAGTACTTC
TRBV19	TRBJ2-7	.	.	CARGYEQYF	TGTGCCCGGGGGTACGAGCAGTACTTC
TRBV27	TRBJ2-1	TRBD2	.	CASSPGTSGSRDEQFF	TGTGCCAGCAGTCCCGGGACTAGCGGGAGTCGAGATGAGCAGTTCTTC
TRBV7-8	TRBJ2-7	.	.	CASSPGLRVPAYEQYF	TGTGCCAGCAGCCCCGGTTTGAGGGTGCCGGCCTACGAGCAGTACTTC
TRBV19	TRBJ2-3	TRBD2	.	CASSIWGGSEVQYF	TGTGCCAGTAGTATATGGGGCGGGAGTGAGGTGCAGTATTTT
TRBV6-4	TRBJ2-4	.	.	CASSAGSENIQYF	TGTGCCAGCAGCGCGGGTTCTGAAAACATTCAGTACTTC
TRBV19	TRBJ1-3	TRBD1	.	CASSMAGTVRGNTIYF	TGTGCCAGTAGTATGGCCGGGACAGTCAGGGGAAACACCATATATTTT
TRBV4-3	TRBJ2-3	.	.	CASSEVQGLVTDTQYF	TGCGCCAGCAGCGAAGTGCAGGGGTTGGTGACAGATACGCAGTATTTT
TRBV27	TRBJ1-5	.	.	CASSRDGGGNQPQHF	TGTGCCAGCAGCCGTGATGGGGGGGGCAATCAGCCCCAGCATTTT
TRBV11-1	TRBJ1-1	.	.	CASSNIPRAGTEAFF	TGTGCCAGCAGCAACATACCGAGGGCGGGCACTGAAGCTTTCTTT
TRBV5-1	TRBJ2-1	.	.	CASSASRDPSGEQFF	TGCGCCAGCAGCGCGAGCCGGGATCCCTCGGGTGAGCAGTTCTTC
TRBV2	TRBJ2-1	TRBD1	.	CAKQGDRNYNEQFF	TGTGCCAAACAAGGGGACAGAAATTACAATGAGCAGTTCTTC
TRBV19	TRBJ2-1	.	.	CASWAGGSYNEQFF	TGTGCCAGTTGGGCCGGGGGCTCCTACAATGAGCAGTTCTTC
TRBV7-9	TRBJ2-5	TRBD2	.	CATTSGTSGGAQETQYF	TGTGCCACCACCTCCGGGACTAGCGGGGGGGCCCAAGAGACCCAGTACTTC
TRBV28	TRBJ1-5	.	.	CASSLWRGNQPQHF	TGTGCCAGCAGTTTATGGCGGGGCAATCAGCCCCAGCATTTT
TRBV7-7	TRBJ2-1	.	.	CASSMGPARNEQFF	TGTGCTAGCAGCATGGGGCCCGCCCGGAATGAGCAGTTCTTC
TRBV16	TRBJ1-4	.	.	CASSPGGSGAANEKLFF	TGTGCCAGCAGCCCAGGAGGCTCAGGGGCTGCAAATGAAAAACTGTTTTTT
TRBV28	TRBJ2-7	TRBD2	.	CASSTSGDYEQYF	TGTGCCAGCAGTACTAGCGGGGATTACGAGCAGTACTTC
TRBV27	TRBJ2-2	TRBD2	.	CASSQRTSGNQVTGELFF	TGTGCCAGCAGTCAAAGGACTAGCGGGAACCAAGTCACCGGGGAGCTGTTTTTT
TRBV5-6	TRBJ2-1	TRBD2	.	CASSLEPSGGADEQFF	TGTGCCAGCAGCTTGGAGCCTAGCGGGGGCGCGGATGAGCAGTTCTTC
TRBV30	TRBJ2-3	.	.	CAWSVKRRISTDTQYF	TGTGCCTGGAGTGTAAAACGGAGGATAAGCACAGATACGCAGTATTTT
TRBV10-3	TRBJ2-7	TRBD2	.	CAIGIIAGGGEQYF	TGTGCCATCGGTATAATAGCGGGAGGTGGGGAGCAGTACTTC
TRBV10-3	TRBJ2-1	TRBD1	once	CAIRETTGVPYNEQFF	TGTGCCATCAGAGAGACCACAGGGGTCCCCTACAATGAGCAGTTCTTC